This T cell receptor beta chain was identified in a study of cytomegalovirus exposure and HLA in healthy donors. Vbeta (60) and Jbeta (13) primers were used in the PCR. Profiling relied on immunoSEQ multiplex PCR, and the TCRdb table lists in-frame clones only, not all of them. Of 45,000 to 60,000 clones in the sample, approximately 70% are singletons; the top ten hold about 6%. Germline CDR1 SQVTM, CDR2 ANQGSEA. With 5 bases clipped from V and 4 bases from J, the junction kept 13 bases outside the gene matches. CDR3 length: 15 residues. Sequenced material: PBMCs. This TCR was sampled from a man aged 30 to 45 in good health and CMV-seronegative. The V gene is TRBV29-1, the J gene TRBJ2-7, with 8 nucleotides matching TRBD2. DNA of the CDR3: TGCAGCGTTAAGTATCTAGCGGGCGCCGAGTACGAGCAGTACTTC. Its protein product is CSVKYLAGAEYEQYF.